This T cell receptor (beta chain) originates from a study of glioma-infiltrating T cells. Background on the study: Before surgery, glioma patients received dexamethasone for at most six days. Blood libraries targeted about 4- to 11-fold coverage of about one million T cells.

TCR alpha and beta CDR3 regions were amplified from RNA using iRepertoire nested multiplex PCR. Tissue mRNA or PBMC total RNA, roughly 100-400 ng, went into one-step reverse transcription and amplification. One entry per CDR3 protein, called by TCRdb with MiXCR from the multiplex PCR reads. Of 300,000 to 450,000 distinct CDR3 sequences in the sample, roughly two fifths were seen once. Concerning this clonotype: Its target is not known.

Whole-study results and caveats: Shared blood CDR3 signature motifs marked patients with low tissue-blood divergence.

The CDR3 runs 16 residues. V lost 7 bases and J lost 4; bases outside the gene matches: 14. This receptor was identified in a human donor with low-grade glioma or glioblastoma, undergoing nonglioma brain surgery, or in good health (not recorded which). V and J are TRBV12-3 or TRBV12-4 and TRBJ2-5; the match to TRBD1 covers 8 bases. Sequencing was carried out using glioma tissue, nonneoplastic brain tissue, or PBMCs (not recorded which). CDR3 in DNA: TGTGCCAGCACCTCCCCGCAGGGGGCGAGTACAGAGACCCAGTACTTC. Encoded protein: CASTSPQGASTETQYF.